This note documents a single TCR beta chain sequence. There is no known antigen for this receptor. Qualities for individual bases were not recorded, and no much larger clone is one base off. Whole blood was collected in K2EDTA tubes by collaborating institutions according to the institutions' own protocols. Collaborator samples were shipped for TCRbeta analysis as frozen whole blood, isolated PBMCs, or DNA extracted from either sample type. This sample is drawn from a study of blood T cell repertoires in COVID-19 (dated by TCRdb to about 2020). In the study overall: Collaborator samples came from the United States, Italy and Spain and covered acute and convalescent phases of COVID-19. The material from the prospective study consisted of cDNA or gDNA derived from T cells, B-cell-depleted T cells, or PBMCs. The dataset comprised deeply sampled blood TCRbeta repertoires from subjects exposed to, actively infected with, or recovered from COVID-19. The repertoires were released in a freely available public database meant as a resource for research on the immune response to SARS-CoV-2. The samples were drawn from two sources: the first 160 participants of the ongoing ImmuneRACE study, and 1,200 or so subjects contributed by 6 global collaborators. The sample metadata nearly always contained a de-identified subject ID, COVID-19 status, age in years and sex. Where HLA class I and class II types were available, the types were taken from metadata supplied by the sample provider, not from assay-based typing. The research as a whole found: How much clinical and demographic metadata was included differed by source and by participant, and the metadata was provided uncurated.

The immunoSEQ Assay, a bias-controlled multiplex PCR, was used to amplify TCRbeta CDR3 regions from genomic DNA. The study's own analysis went as follows. The number of nucleated cells in each sample was estimated from the amplification of reference gene primers within the assay. To quantify the absolute abundance of each unique TCRbeta CDR3 rearrangement, sequence reads were collapsed and filtered. For each sample, productive Simpson clonality was calculated as the square root of Simpson's diversity index across productive rearrangements. TCRdb carries this immuneACCESS record with in-frame sequences only. Its versions omit some clonotypes, under half of them owing to an unresolved V gene in the studies checked, with the rest unexplained. V, J and clone size derive from that table, while D and trimming were established from the DNA sequence. The sample has about 120,000 clones on record, about 88% of them singletons. Less than 1.5% of the sample lies in the top ten.

Sequences SGHTA (CDR1) and FQGNSA (CDR2) are obtained from the germline V gene. V trim: 5 bases; J trim: 5 bases; unmatched bases: 7. The CDR3, from cysteine to phenylalanine, totals 14 residues. Only CDR3 DNA is held: 42 bases, read in frame from base 1. Sequenced input: peripheral blood. The V and J genes are TRBV7-2 and TRBJ1-2, with 8 bases aligning to TRBD1. The clonotype originates from a man aged 40-50 years with acute or convalescent COVID-19. The bases read TGTGCCAGCAGCCCGAGGACAGGGAATTATGGCTACACCTTC. It codes for CASSPRTGNYGYTF. Joined to the reference TRBV7-2 and TRBJ1-2 proteins, this CDR3 gives the full variable domain: GAGVSQSPSNKVTEKGKDVELRCDPISGHTALYWYRQSLGQGLEFLIYFQGNSAPDKSGLPSDRFSAERTGGSVSTLTIQRTQQEDSAVYLCASSPRTGNYGYTFGSGTRLTVV.